This TCR beta chain was observed in a study of shared clonotypes between healthy human individuals. Broader study findings: Naive CD4 clonotypes were shared across a handful of donors at roughly 5%. Donor clonotype sharing was expected to depend on sequencing depth. In having few donors, the study represented limited genetic and exposure-history diversity.

For this clone: Antigen specificity is unknown.

Terminally differentiated effector memory CD45RA+ cells were excluded from the naive CD8 cells, which were CD45RO-negative and positively selected for CCR7. Method: immunoSEQ multiplex PCR; TCRdb's copy keeps in-frame clones and lacks some. The profile covers about 2.1 million clones, with around 93% appearing a single time and 1.5% to 2% taken by the ten largest. The trim removed 3 bases at V and 2 bases at J, leaving 15 bases unmatched. Per germline, CDR1 WNHNN and CDR2 SYGVQD (reference sequence). The CDR3 has 18 amino acids. The source of this sequence is a man between 18 and 35 years old in good health. Some clones in this sample may be carry-over from other donors' samples. The sample was naive CD8+ T cells from PBMCs. The V and J genes are TRBV10-1 and TRBJ2-7, with TRBD2 matching 8 bases. The CDR3 loop reads CASSEGPGGRPITYEQYF. The CDR3 nucleotides are TGCGCCAGCAGTGAAGGCCCGGGGGGGCGACCCATTACCTACGAGCAGTACTTC.